One and the same sample provided the 32 T cell receptor beta chains below, sequenced in a study of cytomegalovirus exposure and HLA in healthy donors. PCR amplification relied on 60 Vbeta primers (plus 13 Jbeta primers). Sequencing was performed with immunoSEQ multiplex PCR; in TCRdb, only in-frame clones are kept and a portion is missing. There are approximately 200,000 clones in the sample; 82% occur only once, and 0.08% to 0.1% lies in the top ten. Sequencing used PBMCs. Every receptor here comes from a boy aged 2-9 years in good health and CMV-seronegative.

This clone was counted a few times. The CDR3 loop reads CASSDRTRAETQYF. The CDR3, as DNA: TGTGCCAGCAGCGACCGCACTAGGGCCGAGACCCAGTACTTC. The chain is built from TRBV5-8 and TRBJ2-5; the D gene is possibly TRBD2 (5 bases). CDR1 and CDR2 from the germline V gene are SGHTS and YDEGEE. The CDR3 is 14 amino acids. Trimming stripped 4 bases from V and 5 bases from J, with 15 bases between.

The J gene is TRBJ2-5, the V gene TRBV11-1, with a tentative D call TRBD2 (5 bases). V was pared by 8 bases and J by 3 bases, with 13 bases between. This CDR3 contains 13 residues. The V gene's germline CDR1 is SGHAT and CDR2 FQDESV (reference sequence). DNA for the CDR3: TGTGCCAGCCGCCGGAGCGGAAAAGAGACCCAGTACTTC. Translated: CASRRSGKETQYF.

This clone has more than one count but fewer than ten. The genes are TRBV6-1 and TRBJ1-2; D call uncertain. V lost 3 bases, J lost 8 bases, and 10 bases lay in between. The CDR3 contains 12 residues. CDR1 is MNHNS, CDR2 SASEGT, per germline. As DNA, the CDR3 is TGTGCCAGCAGTGATGTCCGGGGAGGCTACACCTTC. Its translation: CASSDVRGGYTF.

The chain employs TRBV4-3 and TRBJ2-1; possibly TRBD1 for D (5 bases). The germline V gene has CDR1 LGHNA and CDR2 YSLEER. Between the trimmed V and J ends, which lost 1 base and 10 bases, there was a span of 14 bases. The CDR3 has 14 amino acids. The CDR3 coding sequence is TGCGCCAGCAGCCAAGGGCAGGGCATGGTAGAGCAGTTCTTC. Translation: CASSQGQGMVEQFF.

This sequence joins TRBV5-6 and TRBJ2-5; maybe TRBD1 (5 bases). Germline loops: CDR1 SGHDT, CDR2 YYEEEE. The CDR3 covers 16 residues. The V gene lost 4 bases and the J gene lost 4 bases, with 20 bases spanning the gap. This CDR3 is CASSPSQGAWGETQYF. As DNA, the CDR3 is TGTGCCAGCAGCCCCTCCCAGGGCGCCTGGGGAGAGACCCAGTACTTC.

This chain connects TRBV9 to TRBJ2-3; tentative D call: TRBD1 (6 bases). The CDR3 contains 13 residues. From germline, CDR1 is SGDLS and CDR2 YYNGEE. The V gene lost 1 base and the J gene lost 4 bases, with 7 bases spanning the gap. The chain's CDR3 is CASSVQGSDTQYF. The CDR3 DNA follows: TGTGCCAGCAGCGTACAGGGGTCAGATACGCAGTATTTT.

This chain joins TRBV11-1 and TRBJ1-5; possibly TRBD1 for D (5 bases). Per the germline V gene, CDR1 is SGHAT and CDR2 is FQDESV (reference sequence). The length of the CDR3 is 13 residues. Between the trimmed V and J ends, which lost 11 bases and 6 bases, there was a span of 17 bases. CDR3 bases: TGTGCCTCATCGGGGGGTCTAGGTCAGCCCCAGCATTTT. As protein: CASSGGLGQPQHF.

This rearrangement joins TRBV25-1 to TRBJ1-2, with D hard to call. V was pared by 10 bases and J by 8 bases, with 14 bases between. This CDR3 region has 11 residues. Germline V gene lookup returns CDR1 MGHDK and CDR2 SYGVNS. The CDR3 nucleotides are TGTGCCACGAGGGTAAACGGGGGCTACACCTTC. Translated, it gives CATRVNGGYTF.

The chain joins TRBV7-2 to TRBJ2-2; 8 bases are a match to TRBD2. The junction had 3 bases not matched to a gene; V was cut back by 1 base and J by 8 bases. This CDR3 is 14 amino acids long. Germline CDR1 reads SGHTA; CDR2 reads FQGNSA. CDR3 amino acids: CASSLVAGGGELFF. CDR3 in DNA: TGTGCCAGCAGCTTAGTGGCGGGGGGTGGGGAGCTGTTTTTT.

The CDR3 spells CASSLGPTGFNYGYTF. For the CDR3, the DNA is TGTGCCAGCAGCTTAGGGCCGACAGGGTTCAACTATGGCTACACCTTC. The chain has TRBV7-2 and TRBJ1-2; 7 positions agree with TRBD1. This CDR3 region has 16 residues. V shed 1 base, J shed 2 bases, and the junction held 7 bases outside the gene matches. Germline lookup yields CDR1 SGHTA and CDR2 FQGNSA. The whole variable domain, remainder taken from reference TRBV7-2 and TRBJ1-2, is GAGVSQSPSNKVTEKGKDVELRCDPISGHTALYWYRQSLGQGLEFLIYFQGNSAPDKSGLPSDRFSAERTGGSVSTLTIQRTQQEDSAVYLCASSLGPTGFNYGYTFGSGTRLTVV.

The gene calls are TRBV2 and TRBJ2-7; 8 bases fit TRBD1. The germline V gene has CDR1 SNHLY and CDR2 FYNNEI. V gave up 6 bases and J gave up 2 bases; unmatched junction bases: 6. CDR3 size: 14 residues. The CDR3 protein is CASRLTGEAYEQYF. In DNA form, the CDR3 reads TGTGCCAGCAGGCTGACAGGGGAAGCCTACGAGCAGTACTTC.

V usage is TRBV7-2 and J usage is TRBJ1-2; possible D gene TRBD1, 5 bases. Trimming shortened V by 5 bases and J by 4 bases, and 20 bases separated the two germline ends. The CDR3 length is 16 residues. Germline V gives CDR1 SGHTA, CDR2 FQGNSA. This CDR3 is CASSLTVGAHSYGYTF. CDR3 coding DNA: TGTGCCAGCAGCCTCACCGTAGGGGCCCACTCCTATGGCTACACCTTC.

This sequence joins TRBV13 and TRBJ2-3, with D tentatively TRBD1 (6 bases). Trimming stripped 4 bases from V and 1 base from J, with 12 bases between. The CDR3 runs to 15 residues. Germline loops: CDR1 PRHDT, CDR2 FYEKMQ (reference sequence). CDR3 residues: CASSSTPGGTDTQYF. CDR3 nucleotides: TGTGCCAGCAGCTCCACCCCAGGGGGCACAGATACGCAGTATTTT.

This clone came up once. The gene calls are TRBV5-4 and TRBJ1-3, with D maybe TRBD1 (5 bases). CDR1 is SGHNT and CDR2 is YYREEE in the germline V gene (reference sequence). Trimming stripped 5 bases from V and 2 bases from J, with 8 bases between. The CDR3 totals 13 residues. CDR3 protein: CASSRGTGNTIYF. The CDR3 DNA reads TGTGCCAGCAGTCGGGGGACTGGAAACACCATATATTTT.

V and J are TRBV9 and TRBJ1-5, with D possibly matching TRBD1 (5 bases). The germline V gene has CDR1 SGDLS and CDR2 YYNGEE. CDR3 size: 16 residues. The germline V and J ends were trimmed by 3 bases and 2 bases, with 15 bases remaining between them. CDR3 amino acids: CASSAPGVGGNQPQHF. CDR3 DNA sequence: TGTGCCAGCAGCGCCCCGGGGGTCGGGGGCAATCAGCCCCAGCATTTT.

V usage is TRBV18 and J usage is TRBJ2-3; TRBD2 aligns across 8 bases. Germline CDR1 and CDR2: KGHSH and LQKENI. This CDR3 region has 16 residues. The V segment lost 0 bases and the J segment 5 bases; nucleotides outside the gene matches: 7. CDR3 residues: CASSPPRGGRGDTQYF. Written as DNA, the CDR3 is TGTGCCAGCTCACCACCCCGGGGGGGGCGAGGAGATACGCAGTATTTT. Supplemented by reference TRBV18 and TRBJ2-3, the full variable domain reads NAGVMQNPRHLVRRRGQEARLRCSPMKGHSHVYWYRQLPEEGLKFMVYLQKENIIDESGMPKERFSAEFPKEGPSILRIQQVVRGDSAAYFCASSPPRGGRGDTQYFGPGTRLTVL.

J is TRBJ2-1 and V is TRBV9; D is uncertain. Germline V lookup: CDR1 SGDLS, CDR2 YYNGEE. V shed 4 bases and J shed 4 bases, with 9 bases lying between them. CDR3 length: 13 amino acids. CDR3 protein: CASSPTPYNEQFF. In DNA form, the CDR3 reads TGTGCCAGCAGCCCTACCCCGTACAATGAGCAGTTCTTC.

In DNA form, the CDR3 reads TGCGCCAGCAGCCGCACCCAGCGGGACCTCTATGGCTACACCTTC. It translates to CASSRTQRDLYGYTF. The rearrangement joins TRBV4-1 to TRBJ1-2; D is possibly TRBD1 (5 bases). Germline V gene data show CDR1 as MGHRA and CDR2 as YSYEKL. This CDR3 has 15 residues. The V gene lost 4 bases and the J gene lost 4 bases, with 16 bases spanning the gap.

The rearrangement uses TRBV6-1 and TRBJ1-2, with 7 bases matching TRBD1. The germline gives CDR1 MNHNS, CDR2 SASEGT. V shed 5 bases and J 4 bases; nucleotides not matched to a gene: 4. This CDR3 has 13 amino acids. The CDR3 sequence: CASSWDSRYGYTF. The DNA of the CDR3 is TGTGCCAGCAGTTGGGACAGCCGCTATGGCTACACCTTC.

The V gene is TRBV6-5, the J gene TRBJ2-5; D possibly corresponds to TRBD2 (5 bases). Germline CDR1 reads MNHEY; CDR2 reads SVGAGI. Trimming pared 6 bases from V and 1 base from J, leaving 12 bases between. The CDR3 consists of 14 residues. CDR3 DNA: TGTGCCAGCAGCCTGGCCGGGATCCAAGAGACCCAGTACTTC. Amino acids: CASSLAGIQETQYF.

The chain couples TRBV20-1 to TRBJ2-3; TRBD1 is a possible D gene (6 bases). The CDR3 length is 11 residues. Trimming pared 5 bases from V and 11 bases from J, leaving 14 bases between. The germline V gene encodes CDR1 DFQATT and CDR2 SNEGSKA (reference sequence). In DNA, the CDR3 is TGCAGTGCTCCATGGGGGCTTGGGCAGTATTTT. Residues: CSAPWGLGQYF.

V and J are TRBV6-5 and TRBJ2-1, with 8 bases identical to TRBD2. V lost 6 bases and J lost 4; bases outside the gene matches: 8. In germline, CDR1 is MNHEY, CDR2 SVGAGI. The CDR3 totals 15 residues. CDR3 amino acids: CASSPGGLDYNEQFF. CDR3 nucleotides: TGTGCCAGCAGCCCGGGGGGACTAGATTACAATGAGCAGTTCTTC.

The chain combines TRBV15 with TRBJ2-5; 8 bases are a match to TRBD1. The J call may be in error: the DNA end matches TRBJ2-7 better. The CDR3 totals 16 residues. The germline CDR1 and CDR2 sequences are LNHNV and YYDKDF (reference sequence). In nucleotides, the CDR3 is TGTGCCACCAGCAGAGATACCCAGGGGGCGTGGTACGAGCAGTACTTC. This translates into CATSRDTQGAWYEQYF.

J is TRBJ2-7 and V is TRBV7-2, with D maybe TRBD2 (6 bases). Germline values: CDR1 SGHTA, CDR2 FQGNSA. CDR3 length: 19 residues. With 2 bases removed from V and 2 bases from J, the gap between germline ends came to 25 bases. The CDR3, as DNA: TGTGCCAGCAGCTTAAGGCCCGGGGGAGGACCGACCCCCCCCTACGAGCAGTACTTC. Its protein product is CASSLRPGGGPTPPYEQYF.

The V call is TRBV11-2, the J call TRBJ2-5; the D gene is possibly TRBD2 (7 bases). V dropped 1 base and J dropped 8 bases, with 23 bases sitting between them. Germline CDR1 reads SGHAT; CDR2 reads FQNNGV. The CDR3 has 17 residues. The CDR3 DNA reads as TGTGCCAGCAGCTTAGGACGGGGGGACATTTTGTTTGGAACCCAGTACTTC. This encodes CASSLGRGDILFGTQYF. Supplemented by reference TRBV11-2 and TRBJ2-5, the full variable domain reads EAGVAQSPRYKIIEKRQSVAFWCNPISGHATLYWYQQILGQGPKLLIQFQNNGVVDDSQLPKDRFSAERLKGVDSTLKIQPAKLEDSAVYLCASSLGRGDILFGTQYFGPGTRLLVL.

The gene calls are TRBV6-5 and TRBJ1-5; possibly TRBD1 for D (6 bases). The CDR3 length is 14 residues. Germline V gene sequence: CDR1 MNHEY, CDR2 SVGAGI. V gave up 5 bases and J gave up 2 bases, with 10 bases separating them. CDR3 in DNA: TGTGCCAGCAGTGAAGGGGGGGGCAATCAGCCCCAGCATTTT. Its translation: CASSEGGGNQPQHF.

The rearrangement links TRBV5-6 to TRBJ2-4, with 9 nucleotides matching TRBD1. Germline CDR1 reads SGHDT; CDR2 reads YYEEEE. V shed 3 bases, J shed 5 bases, and the junction held 9 bases outside the gene matches. This CDR3 comprises 16 residues. The CDR3 spells CASSWGTGSGQNIQYF. CDR3 bases: TGTGCCAGCAGCTGGGGGACAGGGAGCGGCCAAAACATTCAGTACTTC.

The chain has TRBV2 and TRBJ1-1; D is unclear. Germline V CDR1 and CDR2: SNHLY, FYNNEI. This CDR3 region has 13 residues. V was cut by 8 bases and J by 3 bases, with 13 bases left in between. CDR3 residues: CASRISSDTEAFF. The CDR3 DNA follows: TGTGCCAGCCGGATTAGCAGTGACACTGAAGCTTTCTTT.

This clone was recorded only once. This chain links TRBV4-3 with TRBJ2-1; the D gene is possibly TRBD2 (6 bases). The CDR3 is 14 amino acids. The germline gives CDR1 LGHNA, CDR2 YSLEER. With 4 bases removed from V and 5 bases from J, the gap between germline ends came to 12 bases. The CDR3, as DNA: TGCGCCAGCAGCCTTAACCCGGGGGACAATGAGCAGTTCTTC. Translation gives CASSLNPGDNEQFF.

The rearrangement joins TRBV4-2 to TRBJ2-7, with TRBD1 as a possible D gene (6 bases). The CDR3 has 13 residues. V was cut by 4 bases and J by 2 bases, with 9 bases left in between. The germline CDR1 and CDR2 sequences are LGHNA and YNFKEQ. CDR3 in DNA: TGTGCCAGCAGCCGGGACACAGCCTACGAGCAGTACTTC. This codes for CASSRDTAYEQYF.

This clone was recorded once. The V call is TRBV27, the J call TRBJ1-2; 7 positions agree with TRBD1. With 6 bases clipped from V and 4 bases from J, the junction kept 8 bases outside the gene matches. Germline V gives CDR1 MNHEY, CDR2 SMNVEV (reference sequence). The CDR3 sequence is 14 residues long. This CDR3 is CASSPAGTAYGYTF. The CDR3 bases are TGTGCCAGCAGCCCCGCCGGGACAGCCTATGGCTACACCTTC.

This clone was seen once. The chain carries TRBV7-9 and TRBJ1-4; 7 bases are a match to TRBD1. Germline V gene data show CDR1 as SEHNR and CDR2 as FQNEAQ (reference sequence). Trimming cost V 6 bases and J 1 base; bases outside gene matches: 5. The CDR3 runs 15 residues. This CDR3 is CASRYGQETNEKLFF. CDR3 bases: TGTGCCAGCAGATACGGACAGGAAACTAATGAAAAACTGTTTTTT.